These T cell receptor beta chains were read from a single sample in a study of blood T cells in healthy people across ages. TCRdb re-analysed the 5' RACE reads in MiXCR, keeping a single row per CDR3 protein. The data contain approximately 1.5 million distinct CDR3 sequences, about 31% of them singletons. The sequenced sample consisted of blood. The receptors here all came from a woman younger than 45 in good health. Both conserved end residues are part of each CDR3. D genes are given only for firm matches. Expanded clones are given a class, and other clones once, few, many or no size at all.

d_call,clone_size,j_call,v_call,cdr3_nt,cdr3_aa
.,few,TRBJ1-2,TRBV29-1,TGCAGCGTTGAACTTTGGAGGGCAGGGGACTATGGCTACACCTTC,CSVELWRAGDYGYTF
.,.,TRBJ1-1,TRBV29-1,TGCAGCGTTGGTAGGGGCCAGGGCGTTTCAGAAGCTTTCTTT,CSVGRGQGVSEAFF
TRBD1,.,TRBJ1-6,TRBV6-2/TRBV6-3,TGTGCCAGCAGTTACTCAATCTTCGCAGGGGGCTCGAATTCACCCCTCCACTTT,CASSYSIFAGGSNSPLHF
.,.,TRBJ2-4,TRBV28,TGTGCCAGCGGGGAGGGGGACACCAGAACCCAGTACTTC,CASGEGDTRTQYF
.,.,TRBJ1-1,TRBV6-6,TGTGCCAGCAAGGAGCTGGGGAACACTGAAGCTTTCTTT,CASKELGNTEAFF
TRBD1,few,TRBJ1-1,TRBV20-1,TGCAGTGCTAAGACCGGGACAGTTTACACTGAAGCTTTCTTT,CSAKTGTVYTEAFF
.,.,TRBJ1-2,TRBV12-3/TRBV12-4,TGTGCCAGCGCGGTAGGGAGGACACTTTACGGCTATGGCTACACCTTC,CASAVGRTLYGYGYTF
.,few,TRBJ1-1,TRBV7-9,TGTGCCAGCAGCGTAACAGGGAGGGCTTTCTTT,CASSVTGRAFF
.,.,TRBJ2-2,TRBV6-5,TGTGCCAGCAGTTACAGACTAGGGACCGGGGAGCTGTTTTTT,CASSYRLGTGELFF
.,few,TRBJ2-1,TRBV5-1,TGCGCCAGCAGCGCAGCGGCGAGCTCCTACAATGAGCAGTTCTTC,CASSAAASSYNEQFF
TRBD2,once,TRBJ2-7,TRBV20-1,TGCAGTGCTAGGTTAGCGGGAGGAAACGACGAGCAGTACTTC,CSARLAGGNDEQYF
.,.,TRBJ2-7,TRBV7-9,TGTGCCAGCAGCTCCAGGGAAAACATTCTTTGGTACTTC,CASSSRENILWYF
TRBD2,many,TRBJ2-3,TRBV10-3,TGTGCCATCACGGGGGGGCATATAGATACGCAGTATTTT,CAITGGHIDTQYF
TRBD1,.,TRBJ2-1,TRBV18,TGTGCCAGCTCACCACCTACGGGACAGGGGGCCCACAATGAGCAGTTCTTC,CASSPPTGQGAHNEQFF